This TCR beta chain was identified during a study of T cell repertoires in cytomegalovirus infection. Across the study: Both CMV infection and a matching HLA type were indicated by public TCR beta signatures. Study observations and caveats: Cumulative frequency (of public TCR beta family members) identified carriers of CMV plus the relevant HLA. The study found HLA-C-restricted CMV-specific TCR beta clonotypes dominating the ex vivo response.

Between the trimmed V and J ends, which lost 4 bases and 2 bases, there was a span of 14 bases. Germline V gene lookup returns CDR1 SGHTA and CDR2 FQGNSA. The CDR3 runs 15 residues. This clonotype was counted at least ten times. Its specificity is unknown. TCRdb used MiXCR to reprocess the reads, holding one entry per CDR3 protein. The sample gives some 250,000 distinct CDR3 sequences, around 8.7% of which show up once; about 15% is in the top ten. The chain is built from TRBV7-2 and TRBJ1-2; TRBD1 is a possible D gene (6 bases). Input material: PBMCs. The origin of this receptor is a human donor in good health (CMV status not recorded). Some clones in this sample may be carry-over from other donors' samples. CDR3 sequence: CASSSTGIPNYGYTF. CDR3 nucleotide sequence: TGTGCCAGCAGCTCAACAGGGATCCCAAACTATGGCTACACCTTC.